The rows below give T cell receptor beta chains drawn from one sample of a study of blood T cell repertoires in COVID-19. Only in-frame clones appear in the TCRdb table, and some are missing; sequencing was by immunoSEQ multiplex PCR. The sample lists 150,000 to 200,000 clones, around 81% occurring once. Material: peripheral blood. The receptors originated from a man aged 60-69 years with active or convalescent COVID-19. Each CDR3 is given with its conserved first and last residue. Fields, in order: J gene, V gene, clone size, D gene, CDR3 protein, CDR3 DNA. A D gene is named only where the DNA matches it firmly. Clone size is stated in some rows and not others, as once, few, many or a class when expanded.

J: TRBJ1-1
V: TRBV5-1
size: NA
D: NA
CDR3: CASSPSAGANTEAFF
DNA: TGCGCCAGCAGCCCCTCGGCAGGGGCGAACACTGAAGCTTTCTTT

J: TRBJ2-2
V: TRBV6-5
size: NA
D: NA
CDR3: CASSYSTRNTGGELFF
DNA: TGTGCCAGCAGTTACTCAACCAGGAACACCGGCGGGGAGCTGTTTTTT

J: TRBJ1-1
V: TRBV28
size: NA
D: TRBD1
CDR3: CASSDTGGTEAFF
DNA: TGTGCCAGCAGTGATACAGGGGGCACTGAAGCTTTCTTT

J: TRBJ1-1
V: TRBV5-5
size: NA
D: TRBD1
CDR3: CASSLGQGALSDTEAFF
DNA: TGTGCCAGCAGCTTGGGACAGGGGGCTCTGTCGGACACTGAAGCTTTCTTT

J: TRBJ2-5
V: TRBV6-5
size: NA
D: TRBD2
CDR3: CASGSSGGARETQYF
DNA: TGTGCCAGCGGATCTAGCGGGGGGGCTCGGGAGACCCAGTACTTC

J: TRBJ1-2
V: TRBV3-1/TRBV3-2
size: few
D: NA
CDR3: CASTPGQSNYGYTF
DNA: TGTGCCAGCACCCCCGGACAGTCCAACTATGGCTACACCTTC

J: TRBJ2-3
V: TRBV28
size: NA
D: NA
CDR3: CASIGSTDTQYF
DNA: TGTGCCAGCATCGGTTCAACAGATACGCAGTATTTT

J: TRBJ1-5
V: TRBV6-5
size: NA
D: NA
CDR3: CASSSPGQPQHF
DNA: TGTGCCAGCAGTTCCCCGGGTCAGCCCCAGCATTTT

J: TRBJ1-2
V: TRBV27
size: few
D: NA
CDR3: CASAPRGGVYGYTF
DNA: TGTGCCAGCGCACCCCGGGGGGGAGTCTATGGCTACACCTTC

J: TRBJ1-1
V: TRBV5-6
size: NA
D: NA
CDR3: CASSYDSAFTEAFF
DNA: TGTGCCAGCAGCTATGACAGCGCTTTCACTGAAGCTTTCTTT

J: TRBJ1-1
V: TRBV18
size: NA
D: NA
CDR3: CASSRDKNTEAFF
DNA: TGTGCCAGCTCACGGGACAAGAACACTGAAGCTTTCTTT

J: TRBJ2-1
V: TRBV30
size: NA
D: NA
CDR3: CAWSAIQGGPRSEQFF
DNA: TGTGCCTGGAGTGCGATCCAGGGGGGCCCTCGTTCCGAGCAGTTCTTC

J: TRBJ2-7
V: TRBV6-5
size: NA
D: TRBD1
CDR3: CASSYSTGPTYEQYF
DNA: TGTGCCAGCAGTTACTCGACAGGGCCAACCTACGAGCAGTACTTC

J: TRBJ1-1
V: TRBV28
size: NA
D: TRBD1
CDR3: CASSLISTTGTAPLNTEAFF
DNA: TGTGCCAGCAGTCTTATCTCCACAACCGGGACAGCGCCCTTGAACACTGAAGCTTTCTTT

J: TRBJ1-6
V: TRBV28
size: NA
D: TRBD1
CDR3: CATKGQGINSPLHF
DNA: TGTGCCACCAAGGGACAGGGGATTAATTCACCCCTCCACTTT

J: TRBJ2-7
V: TRBV6-1
size: NA
D: NA
CDR3: CASSERETYEQYF
DNA: TGTGCCAGCAGTGAACGGGAGACCTACGAGCAGTACTTC

J: TRBJ2-7
V: TRBV11-2
size: NA
D: NA
CDR3: CASSPIRTGNEQYF
DNA: TGTGCCAGCAGCCCAATCAGAACAGGTAACGAGCAGTACTTC

J: TRBJ2-7
V: TRBV7-2
size: NA
D: NA
CDR3: CASSPPPGDYEQYF
DNA: TGTGCCAGCAGCCCTCCCCCGGGGGACTACGAGCAGTACTTC

J: TRBJ1-2
V: TRBV7-9
size: NA
D: NA
CDR3: CASSLPTSYGYTF
DNA: TGTGCCAGCAGTTTACCGACAAGCTATGGCTACACCTTC

J: TRBJ2-2
V: TRBV5-1
size: NA
D: NA
CDR3: CASSSLQGGELFF
DNA: TGCGCCAGCAGCTCCCTCCAGGGCGGGGAGCTGTTTTTT

J: TRBJ2-1
V: TRBV19
size: many
D: NA
CDR3: CASSIMPGKGPFF
DNA: TGTGCCAGTAGTATTATGCCGGGCAAGGGGCCGTTCTTC

J: TRBJ2-3
V: TRBV11-2
size: NA
D: TRBD2
CDR3: CASSSLAGGPTDTQYF
DNA: TGTGCCAGCAGCTCCCTAGCGGGGGGCCCCACAGATACGCAGTATTTT

J: TRBJ2-5
V: TRBV3-1/TRBV3-2
size: NA
D: TRBD2
CDR3: CASSRQTSGVQETQYF
DNA: TGTGCCAGCAGCCGCCAGACTAGCGGGGTCCAAGAGACCCAGTACTTC

J: TRBJ2-1
V: TRBV27
size: NA
D: TRBD1
CDR3: CASCPRSGQGLNEQFF
DNA: TGTGCCAGCTGTCCACGGTCCGGACAGGGGTTGAATGAGCAGTTCTTC

J: TRBJ2-7
V: TRBV10-3
size: NA
D: TRBD2
CDR3: CAISDPGLAGVATYEQYF
DNA: TGTGCCATCAGTGACCCCGGACTAGCGGGGGTAGCTACCTACGAGCAGTACTTC

J: TRBJ2-2
V: TRBV9
size: NA
D: NA
CDR3: CASSVGGLNTGELFF
DNA: TGTGCCAGCAGCGTCGGGGGGCTAAACACCGGGGAGCTGTTTTTT

J: TRBJ2-5
V: TRBV11-2
size: NA
D: NA
CDR3: CASSLDGGGAETQYF
DNA: TGTGCCAGCAGCTTAGACGGGGGAGGCGCTGAGACCCAGTACTTC

J: TRBJ1-1
V: TRBV5-1
size: once
D: TRBD1
CDR3: CASSSRQGARGTEAFF
DNA: TGCGCCAGCAGCTCAAGACAGGGCGCGCGAGGCACTGAAGCTTTCTTT

J: TRBJ2-1
V: TRBV5-1
size: NA
D: TRBD2
CDR3: CASSIGTSGGFGSYNEQFF
DNA: TGCGCCAGCAGCATTGGGACTAGCGGGGGGTTTGGCTCCTACAATGAGCAGTTCTTC

J: TRBJ2-7
V: TRBV5-1
size: few
D: TRBD1
CDR3: CASRRDRDSYEQYF
DNA: TGCGCCAGCCGCCGGGACAGGGACTCCTACGAGCAGTACTTC

J: TRBJ1-5
V: TRBV21-1
size: NA
D: NA
CDR3: CASNPAGTVFYSNQPQHF
DNA: TGTGCCAGCAACCCCGCCGGGACAGTTTTTTATAGCAATCAGCCCCAGCATTTT